This TCR beta chain was found in a study of blood T cell repertoires in COVID-19. Background on the study: The cDNA or gDNA used as material had been derived from T cells, B-cell-depleted T cells, or PBMCs.

Sequencing used immunoSEQ multiplex PCR; TCRdb keeps in-frame clones, though not all of them. Altogether around 82,000 clones are present, 86% being singletons, with the ten largest covering approximately 6.3%. Sequenced input: peripheral blood. This receptor was obtained from a man older than 75 with COVID-19, enrolled during active disease.

This CDR3 is CASSQARLYEQYF. The CDR3 coding sequence is TGCGCCAGCAGCCAAGCCCGTTTGTACGAGCAGTACTTC. The rearrangement uses TRBV4-3 and TRBJ2-7; no firm D call. This CDR3 has 13 amino acids. Germline V CDR1 and CDR2: LGHNA, YSLEER. The V and J ends lost 1 base and 4 bases respectively, with 8 bases between them.